These 17 T cell receptor beta chains originate from one sample sequenced in a study of T cells after yellow fever vaccination. TCRdb redid the calling of the 5' RACE reads with MiXCR, one entry per CDR3 protein. Here the sample spans a few hundred thousand distinct CDR3 sequences, around 8.1% being singletons. The sequencing here drew on PBMCs, taken 45 days after the first yellow fever vaccination. All receptors come from a man between 18 and 29 years old who received the YFV17D yellow fever vaccine.

The sample holds many counts of this clonotype. The chain links TRBV11-1 to TRBJ1-2, with 9 bases matching TRBD1. The CDR3 consists of 14 residues. Per the germline V gene, CDR1 is SGHAT and CDR2 is FQDESV (reference sequence). Germline trimming cut 1 base from V and 6 bases from J; bases unmatched to any gene: 3. CDR3 in amino acids: CASSLGTGDHGYTF. DNA for the CDR3: TGTGCCAGCAGCTTAGGGACAGGGGACCATGGCTACACCTTC.

The CDR3 DNA follows: TGCAGTGCTAGAGATGTGAAGGGGCCGATACTTACCCAAGAGACCCAGTACTTC. It yields the protein CSARDVKGPILTQETQYF. V and J are TRBV20-1 and TRBJ2-5; weak D call: TRBD1 (5 bases). CDR3 length: 18 residues. Per germline, CDR1 DFQATT and CDR2 SNEGSKA (reference sequence). With 0 bases removed from V and 1 base from J, the gap between germline ends came to 21 bases.

This clonotype was counted at least ten times. The rearrangement uses TRBV27 and TRBJ2-7; D call uncertain. This CDR3 spans 12 amino acids. Per the germline V gene, CDR1 is MNHEY and CDR2 is SMNVEV (reference sequence). Trimming took 6 bases from V and 1 from J, leaving 7 bases between them. The CDR3 nucleotides read TGTGCCAGCAGGAAGGGATCCTACGAGCAGTACGTC. This codes for CASRKGSYEQYV.

J is TRBJ2-3 and V is TRBV7-2, with 11 bases fitting TRBD2. Germline values: CDR1 SGHTA, CDR2 FQGNSA. Unmatched junction bases numbered 8, after V lost 5 bases and J lost 1 base. There are 17 residues in the CDR3. CDR3 residues: CASSTRASGGRTDTQYF. CDR3 in DNA: TGTGCCAGCAGCACCCGGGCTAGCGGGGGGCGCACAGATACGCAGTATTTT.

At least ten counts were recorded for this clonotype. The rearrangement joins TRBV12-3 or TRBV12-4 to TRBJ2-1; D call uncertain. The CDR3 contains 14 residues. V was cut by 6 bases and J by 5 bases, with 14 bases left in between. This CDR3 is CASSPLEGHNEQFF. CDR3 nucleotides: TGTGCCAGCAGCCCTTTGGAAGGACACAATGAGCAGTTCTTC.

This clonotype was seen only a few times. The chain links TRBV6-1 to TRBJ1-5; TRBD1 aligns across 8 bases. J gave up 5 bases and V 5 bases, and 8 bases lay outside the gene matches. This CDR3 has 15 residues. Germline CDR1 is MNHNS and CDR2 is SASEGT. In DNA, the CDR3 is TGTGCCAGCAGTCAGACAGGGGAGAGGGATCAGCCCCAGCATTTT. It encodes CASSQTGERDQPQHF.

This clonotype turned up a few times. This chain joins TRBV10-3 and TRBJ2-3; D not resolved. V gave up 4 bases and J gave up 5 bases, with 4 bases separating them. The CDR3 is made up of 11 amino acids. Germline assignment: CDR1 ENHRY and CDR2 SYGVKD. The CDR3 sequence: CAISAGDTQYF. In DNA form, the CDR3 reads TGTGCCATCAGTGCTGGAGATACGCAGTATTTT.

This chain uses TRBV7-9 with TRBJ2-5; maybe TRBD1 (6 bases). With 5 bases removed from V and 5 bases from J, the gap between germline ends came to 12 bases. CDR1 and CDR2 from the germline V gene are SEHNR and FQNEAQ (reference sequence). The CDR3 length is 13 residues. CDR3 protein: CASSRGTTETQYF. Written as DNA, the CDR3 is TGTGCCAGCAGCCGAGGGACAACGGAGACCCAGTACTTC.

This clonotype was detected only a few times. The rearrangement uses TRBV29-1 and TRBJ2-2, with D unclear. V dropped 1 base and J dropped 2 bases, with 8 bases sitting between them. This CDR3 has 14 amino acids. The germline gives CDR1 SQVTM, CDR2 ANQGSEA. The CDR3 DNA sequence: TGCAGCGTTGAAGTGCGCAGAAACACCGGGGAGCTGTTTTTT. Translating it yields CSVEVRRNTGELFF.

For the CDR3, the DNA is TGTGCCAGCAGTTACCGCGGACGGATCACAGATACGCAGTATTTT. Residues: CASSYRGRITDTQYF. The chain links TRBV6-5 to TRBJ2-3, with unresolved D. CDR1 and CDR2 from the germline V gene are MNHEY and SVGAGI. Deletions cut 2 bases from V and 2 bases from J, with 11 bases between. The CDR3 runs 15 residues.

This clonotype was picked up a small number of times. The chain joins TRBV7-6 to TRBJ2-7; D may match TRBD1 or TRBD2 (5 bases each). CDR1 and CDR2 from the germline V gene are SGHVS and FNYEAQ. The CDR3 is 14 residues long. Trimming left V 5 bases short and J 3 bases short, with 14 bases between. The CDR3 protein is CASSMGPTIYEQYF. CDR3 in DNA: TGTGCCAGCAGCATGGGACCGACGATCTACGAGCAGTACTTC.

At least ten counts were recorded for this clonotype. This sequence joins TRBV5-4 and TRBJ2-1; D call uncertain. Trimming removed 0 bases at V and 4 bases at J, with 8 bases between. Germline loops: CDR1 SGHNT, CDR2 YYREEE (reference sequence). The CDR3 length is 14 residues. The CDR3 loop reads CASSLGTEYNEQFF. As DNA, the CDR3 is TGTGCCAGCAGCTTGGGGACGGAGTACAATGAGCAGTTCTTC.

This clonotype was recorded a few times. The chain carries TRBV29-1 and TRBJ1-1; D gene uncertain. Germline CDR1 SQVTM, CDR2 ANQGSEA. The CDR3 is 14 residues long. The V gene lost 7 bases and the J gene lost 0 bases, with 15 bases spanning the gap. The CDR3 is CSAGRPGMNTEAFF. The CDR3 DNA follows: TGCAGCGCAGGCCGCCCAGGAATGAACACTGAAGCTTTCTTT.

This clonotype was picked up a small number of times. The chain recombines TRBV12-3 or TRBV12-4 with TRBJ1-6; the D is unclear. Trimming cost V 1 base and J 5 bases, with 9 bases left between them. The CDR3 runs 15 residues. The CDR3 nucleotides are TGTGCCAGCAGTTTAGGGGATACAAATAATTCACCCCTCCACTTT. It translates to CASSLGDTNNSPLHF.

This chain joins TRBV12-3 or TRBV12-4 and TRBJ1-4; 10 bases map to TRBD1. The CDR3 is 15 amino acids. J gave up 10 bases and V 1 base, and 6 bases lay outside the gene matches. The CDR3 region has the DNA TGTGCCAGCAGTTTAGGGTGGACAGGGGGAGGAAAACTGTTTTTT. It translates to CASSLGWTGGGKLFF.

This clonotype was observed a handful of times. The genes are TRBV10-3 and TRBJ2-1; the match to TRBD2 covers 7 bases. The CDR3 extends over 14 amino acids. After removal of 3 bases from V and 5 bases from J, the junction contained 4 bases not matched to a gene. From germline, CDR1 is ENHRY and CDR2 SYGVKD. The chain's CDR3 is CAISDSRGDNEQFF. CDR3 in DNA: TGTGCCATCAGTGACAGTCGGGGGGACAATGAGCAGTTCTTC.

The chain is built from TRBV19 and TRBJ2-7; 7 bases line up with TRBD1. The CDR3 has 13 residues. The J segment lost 2 bases and the V segment lost 4 bases, leaving 2 bases of the junction unmatched. CDR1 is LNHDA, CDR2 SQIVND, per germline (reference sequence). The CDR3 here is CASSTTGAYEQYF. The CDR3 coding sequence is TGTGCCAGTAGTACAACAGGGGCCTACGAGCAGTACTTC.